This record concerns one TCR beta chain sequence. What it recognizes is unknown. In germline, CDR1 is SQVTM, CDR2 ANQGSEA. The CDR3 extends over 12 amino acids. V lost 6 bases and J 2 bases, leaving 11 bases between the germline ends. The sample originates from a study of shared clonotypes between healthy human individuals. Broader study findings: Naive CD4 clonotypes overlapped across a handful of donors at approximately 5.5%. Generation of non-shared clonotypes was less probable than generation of clonotypes shared by all four donors.

Naive CD8 cells were CD45RO-negative, positively selected for CCR7, excluding terminally differentiated effector memory CD45RA+ cells. The table came from immunoSEQ multiplex PCR; TCRdb's copy has only in-frame clones and leaves some out. The data contain about 2,100,000 clones, just over 90% of them seen just once; the ten biggest clones take up more than 1.5%. The origin of this receptor is a young man in good health. Some clones in this sample may be carry-over from other donors' samples. Specimen: naive CD8+ T cells from PBMCs. V and J are TRBV29-1 and TRBJ2-7; D is ambiguous. The CDR3 loop is CSVATETYEQYF. Written as DNA, the CDR3 is TGCAGCGTGGCCACAGAGACCTACGAGCAGTACTTC.